Listed here are 5 T cell receptor beta chains from one sample, sequenced in a study of Tregs in tolerant kidney transplant recipients. The repertoire was sequenced with immunoSEQ multiplex PCR; TCRdb's copy has only in-frame clones and lacks some. Of approximately 260,000 clones listed, more than 65% are singletons. Sample: CD4+ T cells from blood. Receptors originate from a human donor in good health.

The V call is TRBV6-5, the J call TRBJ1-5; 7 bases are shared with TRBD1. Germline trimming cut 6 bases from V and 2 bases from J; bases unmatched to any gene: 4. CDR3 length equals 14 residues. Germline CDR1 MNHEY, CDR2 SVGAGI. The CDR3 coding sequence is TGTGCCAGCAGGCGACAGGGAGGCAATCAGCCCCAGCATTTT. It codes for CASRRQGGNQPQHF.

The J gene is TRBJ1-4, the V gene TRBV11-2, with TRBD1 matching over 7 bases. Per the germline V gene, CDR1 is SGHAT and CDR2 is FQNNGV. The CDR3 runs to 14 residues. V shed 1 base and J 7 bases; nucleotides not matched to a gene: 3. CDR3 bases: TGTGCCAGCAGCTTAGGACAGGGTGGTGAAAAACTGTTTTTT. Translation: CASSLGQGGEKLFF. The full variable domain, with the rest looked up from reference TRBV11-2 and TRBJ1-4, is EAGVAQSPRYKIIEKRQSVAFWCNPISGHATLYWYQQILGQGPKLLIQFQNNGVVDDSQLPKDRFSAERLKGVDSTLKIQPAKLEDSAVYLCASSLGQGGEKLFFGSGTQLSVL.

The chain has TRBV7-8 and TRBJ2-7; 7 bases align to TRBD2. The V segment lost 1 base and the J segment 4 bases; nucleotides outside the gene matches: 4. In germline, CDR1 is SGHVS, CDR2 FQNEAQ. This CDR3 contains 14 residues. The CDR3 here is CASSLDWGGYEQYF. CDR3 nucleotides: TGTGCCAGCAGCTTAGATTGGGGGGGGTACGAGCAGTACTTC.

CDR3 in DNA: TGTGCCAGCAGCTTAGGGCGACTAGCGGGAACGTACAATGAGCAGTTCTTC. The encoded protein is CASSLGRLAGTYNEQFF. The chain combines TRBV7-7 with TRBJ2-1; 11 bases align to TRBD2. The CDR3 length is 17 residues. V shed 1 base and J 4 bases; nucleotides not matched to a gene: 6. Looked up from germline, CDR1 is SSHAT and CDR2 is FNYEAQ (reference sequence).

This clone was observed once. This chain joins TRBV5-4 and TRBJ2-1; 13 bases are shared with TRBD2. CDR3 length: 16 amino acids. J lost 10 bases, V lost 2 bases, and 9 bases had no gene match. Germline values: CDR1 SGHNT, CDR2 YYREEE (reference sequence). DNA for the CDR3: TGTGCCAGCAGCTTCAGGACTAGCGGGAGAGGGGCCGAGCAGTTCTTC. Its translation is CASSFRTSGRGAEQFF.